These 10 T cell receptor beta chains were sequenced from one sample in a study of T cell changes during pregnancy in multiple sclerosis. The protocol was immunoSEQ multiplex PCR, while the TCRdb copy is restricted to in-frame clones and leaves out a portion. Counted here are 66,000 or so clones, about 87% occurring once; the ten biggest clones make up 0.89%. Here the sequenced sample was peripheral blood, taken in the first trimester of pregnancy. These receptors were collected from a female donor in good health, enrolled as a control in a pregnancy study.

Turning to this clone: The same CDR3 arises from other DNA sequences in this sample as well. CDR3 region: CASSLQGATTNYGYTF. In DNA form, the CDR3 reads TGTGCCAGCAGCTTGCAAGGGGCAACTACTAACTATGGCTACACCTTC. The chain links TRBV5-4 to TRBJ1-2, with D possibly TRBD1 on 5 matching bases. The CDR3 spans 16 residues. V lost 1 base, J lost 0 bases, and 13 bases lay in between. In germline, CDR1 is SGHNT, CDR2 YYREEE (reference sequence).

The J gene is TRBJ1-4, the V gene TRBV9; D might be TRBD1 (6 bases). The V gene's germline CDR1 is SGDLS and CDR2 YYNGEE. This CDR3 is 15 amino acids long. V shed 3 bases and J shed 7 bases, with 16 bases lying between them. CDR3 sequence: CASSDSRSGVEKLFF. CDR3 DNA sequence: TGTGCCAGCAGCGATAGTAGGTCAGGGGTTGAAAAACTGTTTTTT. Together with reference TRBV9 and TRBJ1-4, the CDR3 gives the full variable domain: DSGVTQTPKHLITATGQRVTLRCSPRSGDLSVYWYQQSLDQGLQFLIQYYNGEERAKGNILERFSAQQFPDLHSELNLSSLELGDSALYFCASSDSRSGVEKLFFGSGTQLSVL.

The chain combines TRBV19 with TRBJ1-2, with TRBD1 matching over 8 bases. Germline V gene data show CDR1 as LNHDA and CDR2 as SQIVND (reference sequence). This CDR3 is 17 amino acids long. V was clipped by 4 bases and J by 0 bases; unmatched bases: 10. The CDR3 sequence: CASSSRDRPLSNYGYTF. The CDR3 coding sequence is TGTGCCAGTAGTAGCCGGGACAGGCCATTATCTAACTATGGCTACACCTTC.

The chain uses TRBV30 and TRBJ1-2; no reliable D call. V lost 3 bases and J lost 1, with 12 bases in between. The CDR3 spans 14 residues. Germline values: CDR1 GTSNPN, CDR2 SVGIG (reference sequence). CDR3 DNA sequence: TGTGCCTGGAGCGAACTCCGAGTTAACTATGGCTACACCTTC. Protein: CAWSELRVNYGYTF. The full variable domain, rest sourced from reference TRBV30 and TRBJ1-2, is SQTIHQWPATLVQPVGSPLSLECTVEGTSNPNLYWYRQAAGRGLQLLFYSVGIGQISSEVPQNLSASRPQDRQFILSSKKLLLSDSGFYLCAWSELRVNYGYTFGSGTRLTVV.

J is TRBJ2-3 and V is TRBV11-3; a possible D gene is TRBD1 (7 bases). This CDR3 spans 17 amino acids. The V and J ends lost 5 bases and 0 bases respectively, with 18 bases between them. Looked up from germline, CDR1 is SGHNT and CDR2 is YENEEA. The CDR3 nucleotides read TGTGCCAGCAGCGTCAGGGGGGCGGGGTGGAGCACAGATACGCAGTATTTT. Protein product: CASSVRGAGWSTDTQYF.

The chain links TRBV9 to TRBJ2-5; 13 bases line up with TRBD2. The CDR3 covers 16 residues. Germline V lookup: CDR1 SGDLS, CDR2 YYNGEE. The junction had 8 bases not matched to a gene; V was cut back by 4 bases and J by 5 bases. CDR3 in amino acids: CASSLTSGGAEETQYF. Here the CDR3 DNA reads TGTGCCAGCAGCCTAACTAGCGGGGGGGCGGAGGAGACCCAGTACTTC. Using reference TRBV9 and TRBJ2-5 for the parts outside the CDR3, the full variable domain is DSGVTQTPKHLITATGQRVTLRCSPRSGDLSVYWYQQSLDQGLQFLIQYYNGEERAKGNILERFSAQQFPDLHSELNLSSLELGDSALYFCASSLTSGGAEETQYFGPGTRLLVL.

The J gene is TRBJ1-4, the V gene TRBV11-2; D may be TRBD1 (5 bases). This CDR3 has 17 amino acids. Trimming took off 2 bases at V and 8 bases at J, with 21 bases between the two ends. Looked up from germline, CDR1 is SGHAT and CDR2 is FQNNGV. CDR3 sequence reads: CASSLLRTLGLGEKLFF. CDR3 bases: TGTGCCAGCAGCTTACTGAGAACCTTGGGGCTCGGCGAAAAACTGTTTTTT.

This clone occurred a few times. The V call is TRBV19, the J call TRBJ1-5, with 8 bases identical to TRBD1. CDR3 length equals 16 residues. V gave up 6 bases and J gave up 3 bases; unmatched junction bases: 10. Looked up from germline, CDR1 is LNHDA and CDR2 is SQIVND (reference sequence). The CDR3 DNA sequence: TGTGCCAGTAGACTAATACGGACAGGGAACAATCAGCCCCAGCATTTT. As protein: CASRLIRTGNNQPQHF.

This rearrangement joins TRBV18 to TRBJ1-5, with D possibly TRBD1 on 6 matching bases. The germline V gene encodes CDR1 KGHSH and CDR2 LQKENI. The CDR3 is made up of 15 amino acids. The V end was cut by 3 bases, the J end by 6 bases, with 15 bases between. The CDR3 here is CASSPGQGLGQPQHF. The CDR3 DNA is TGTGCCAGCTCACCGGGGCAGGGGTTGGGTCAGCCCCAGCATTTT.

This chain joins TRBV6-6 and TRBJ2-7; 16 bases agree with TRBD2. CDR3 length: 15 residues. With 8 bases clipped from V and 7 bases from J, the junction kept 8 bases outside the gene matches. Germline assignment: CDR1 MNHNY and CDR2 SVGAGI (reference sequence). The CDR3, as DNA: TGTGCCAGCTCGGGACTAGCGGGGGGGTTGGGGGAGCAGTACTTC. Its translation: CASSGLAGGLGEQYF.